The present T cell receptor beta chain was sequenced within a study of T-cell memory formation after mild COVID-19. General study points: Shrinking CD4+ clones resided mostly in CM and EM, and CD8+ ones in EMRA.

Points on this clonotype: Its antigen is as yet unknown.

J gave up 3 bases and V 0 bases, and 3 bases lay outside the gene matches. From germline, CDR1 is DFQATT and CDR2 SNEGSKA (reference sequence). The CDR3 runs 15 residues. Each CDR3 protein gets one entry after TCRdb re-called the 5' RACE reads with MiXCR. The sample has 360,000 or so distinct CDR3 sequences, around 28% seen once. Specimen: PBMCs or a T cell subset sorted from them (not recorded which). The rearrangement joins TRBV20-1 to TRBJ1-2, with 11 bases identical to TRBD1. The sequence was obtained from an adult woman who had mild COVID-19 (a few samples of this study predate the infection). Cell type and time point are not known. CDR3: CSARDRTGGDYGYTF. In DNA, the CDR3 is TGCAGTGCTAGAGATAGGACAGGGGGCGACTATGGCTACACCTTC.